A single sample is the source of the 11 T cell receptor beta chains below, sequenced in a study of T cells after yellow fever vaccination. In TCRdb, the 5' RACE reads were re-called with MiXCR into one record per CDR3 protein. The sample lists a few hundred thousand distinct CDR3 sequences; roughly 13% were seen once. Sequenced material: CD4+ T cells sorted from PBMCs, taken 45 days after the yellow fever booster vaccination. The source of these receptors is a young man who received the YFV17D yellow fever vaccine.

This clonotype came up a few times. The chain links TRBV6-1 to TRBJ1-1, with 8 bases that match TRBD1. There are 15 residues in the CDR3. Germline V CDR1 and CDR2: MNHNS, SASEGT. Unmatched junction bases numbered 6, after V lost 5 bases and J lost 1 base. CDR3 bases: TGTGCCAGCAGTCCGACAGGGGTAGCGAACACTGAAGCTTTCTTT. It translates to CASSPTGVANTEAFF.

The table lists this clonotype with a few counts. This CDR3 is CASSLPTGTEQFF. In DNA form, the CDR3 reads TGTGCCAGCAGTTTACCCACCGGGACCGAGCAGTTCTTC. The gene calls are TRBV6-5 and TRBJ2-1; tentatively, D is TRBD1 or TRBD2 (5 bases each). This CDR3 is 13 amino acids long. Germline V gene data show CDR1 as MNHEY and CDR2 as SVGAGI. Trimming left V 4 bases short and J 10 bases short, with 14 bases between.

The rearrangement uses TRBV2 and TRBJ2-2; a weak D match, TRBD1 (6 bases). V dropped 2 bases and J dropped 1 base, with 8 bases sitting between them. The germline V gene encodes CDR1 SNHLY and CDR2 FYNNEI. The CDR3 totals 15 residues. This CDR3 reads CASSEQGRNTGELFF. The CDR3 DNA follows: TGTGCCAGCAGTGAACAGGGGCGGAACACCGGGGAGCTGTTTTTT.

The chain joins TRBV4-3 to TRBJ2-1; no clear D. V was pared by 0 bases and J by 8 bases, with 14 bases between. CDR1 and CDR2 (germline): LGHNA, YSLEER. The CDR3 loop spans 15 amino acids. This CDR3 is CASSQDLPALYEQFF. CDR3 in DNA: TGCGCCAGCAGCCAAGATCTACCAGCTCTCTATGAGCAGTTCTTC.

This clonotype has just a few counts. CDR3 nucleotide sequence: TGTGCCAGTAGGACTAGCGGGAGTCAGTACGAGCAGTACTTC. It codes for CASRTSGSQYEQYF. This rearrangement joins TRBV3-1 to TRBJ2-7; 13 nucleotides align to TRBD2. CDR1 and CDR2 from the germline V gene are LGHDT and YNNKEL (reference sequence). V was clipped by 9 bases and J by 4 bases; unmatched bases: 6. CDR3 length: 14 residues.

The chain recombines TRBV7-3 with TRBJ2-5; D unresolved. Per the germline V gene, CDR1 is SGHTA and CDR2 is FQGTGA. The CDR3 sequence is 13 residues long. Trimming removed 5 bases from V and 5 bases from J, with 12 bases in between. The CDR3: CASSVDQQETQYF. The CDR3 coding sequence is TGTGCCAGCAGCGTAGACCAACAGGAGACCCAGTACTTC.

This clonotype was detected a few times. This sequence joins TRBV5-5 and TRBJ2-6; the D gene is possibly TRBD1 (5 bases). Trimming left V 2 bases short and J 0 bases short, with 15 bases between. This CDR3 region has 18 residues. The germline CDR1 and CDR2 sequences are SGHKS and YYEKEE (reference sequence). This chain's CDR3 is CASSFGHTASSGANVLTF. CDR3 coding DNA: TGTGCCAGCAGCTTTGGACATACCGCGAGCTCTGGGGCCAACGTCCTGACTTTC.

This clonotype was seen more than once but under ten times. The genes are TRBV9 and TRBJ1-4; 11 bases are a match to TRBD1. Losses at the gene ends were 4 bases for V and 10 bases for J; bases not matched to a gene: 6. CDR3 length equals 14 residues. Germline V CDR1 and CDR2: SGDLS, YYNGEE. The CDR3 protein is CASSPRTGGAKLFF. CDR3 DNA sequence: TGTGCCAGCAGCCCCCGGACAGGGGGCGCAAAACTGTTTTTT.

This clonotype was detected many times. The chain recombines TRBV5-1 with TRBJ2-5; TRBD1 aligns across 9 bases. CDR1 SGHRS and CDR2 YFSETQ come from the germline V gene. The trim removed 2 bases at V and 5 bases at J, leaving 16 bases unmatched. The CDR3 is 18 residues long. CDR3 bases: TGCGCCAGCAGCTTAACTTCCAGCGGACAGGGGCCGAGGGAGACCCAGTACTTC. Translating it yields CASSLTSSGQGPRETQYF.

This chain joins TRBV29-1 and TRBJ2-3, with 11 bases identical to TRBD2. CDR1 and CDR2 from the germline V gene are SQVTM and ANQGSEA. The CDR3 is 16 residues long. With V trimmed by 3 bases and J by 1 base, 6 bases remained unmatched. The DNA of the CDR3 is TGCAGCGTTGATCCTCCGGGACTAGCGGGCACAGATACGCAGTATTTT. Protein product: CSVDPPGLAGTDTQYF.

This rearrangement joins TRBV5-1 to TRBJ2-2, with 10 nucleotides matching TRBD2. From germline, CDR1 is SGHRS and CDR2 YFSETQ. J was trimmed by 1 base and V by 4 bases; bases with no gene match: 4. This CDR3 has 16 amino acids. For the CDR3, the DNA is TGCGCCAGCAGCCAGGGACTAGCGATGAACACCGGGGAGCTGTTTTTT. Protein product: CASSQGLAMNTGELFF.